Following are 8 T cell receptor beta chains from one sample sequenced in a study of vaccination effects on CD4 cells after COVID-19. No antigen has been assigned to these receptors. Expansion of antigen-specific CD4+ T cells with viral peptide pools was carried out by the ViraFEST assay before sequencing. Scientists isolated CD4+ T cells after a roughly nine-day culture period ended. All study participants received two doses of BNT162b2 or mRNA-1273 vaccine. The table came from immunoSEQ multiplex PCR; TCRdb's copy has only in-frame clones and leaves some out. The table records some 11,000 clones, over 60% of them present only once. The sequencing used CD4+ T cells from PBMCs cultured with SARS-CoV-2 spike peptides, collected after COVID-19 vaccination. These receptor sequences come from a human donor who received a COVID-19 vaccine.

This rearrangement joins TRBV19 to TRBJ2-5; 7 nucleotides line up with TRBD2. The germline gives CDR1 LNHDA, CDR2 SQIVND (reference sequence). This CDR3 has 15 amino acids. V lost 3 bases to trimming and J lost 3 bases; unmatched junction nucleotides: 7. CDR3 protein: CASSIGGTDEETQYF. The CDR3 DNA reads as TGTGCCAGTAGTATCGGGGGGACGGATGAAGAGACCCAGTACTTC. Drawing the rest from reference TRBV19 and TRBJ2-5, the complete variable domain is DGGITQSPKYLFRKEGQNVTLSCEQNLNHDAMYWYRQDPGQGLRLIYYSQIVNDFQKGDIAEGYSVSREKKESFPLTVTSAQKNPTAFYLCASSIGGTDEETQYFGPGTRLLVL.

By frequency in the sample, this clone is medium-sized. The genes are TRBV7-2 and TRBJ1-2; D is unresolved. Germline values: CDR1 SGHTA, CDR2 FQGNSA. The CDR3 length is 13 residues. V dropped 2 bases and J dropped 2 bases, with 6 bases sitting between them. The CDR3 nucleotides are TGTGCCAGCAGCTTAATCGGGAACTATGGCTACACCTTC. It is translated as CASSLIGNYGYTF.

The chain is built from TRBV5-1 and TRBJ1-4, with a tentative D call TRBD1 (5 bases). Germline V gene lookup returns CDR1 SGHRS and CDR2 YFSETQ. Trimming removed 3 bases from V and 7 bases from J, with 13 bases in between. This CDR3 spans 14 amino acids. The CDR3 coding sequence is TGCGCCAGCAGCTCCGGGACCGCCGGTGAAAAACTGTTTTTT. This gives the protein CASSSGTAGEKLFF. Full variable domain (rest looked up from reference TRBV5-1 and TRBJ1-4): KAGVTQTPRYLIKTRGQQVTLSCSPISGHRSVSWYQQTPGQGLQFLFEYFSETQRNKGNFPGRFSGRQFSNSRSEMNVSTLELGDSALYLCASSSGTAGEKLFFGSGTQLSVL.

The count of this clone is one. This chain links TRBV2 with TRBJ1-3; D is unresolved. The CDR3 is 14 amino acids. Trimming took off 6 bases at V and 4 bases at J, with 13 bases between the two ends. Germline loops: CDR1 SNHLY, CDR2 FYNNEI. The CDR3 DNA sequence: TGTGCCAGCAGCCTCCGGGTTGGGGGAAACACCATATATTTT. It yields the protein CASSLRVGGNTIYF.

The rearrangement joins TRBV27 to TRBJ1-5; 8 bases agree with TRBD1. V lost 6 bases and J lost 7; bases outside the gene matches: 11. The CDR3 totals 15 residues. Germline V gene lookup returns CDR1 MNHEY and CDR2 SMNVEV (reference sequence). The CDR3 reads CASSAGGGLGQPQHF. CDR3 DNA sequence: TGTGCCAGCAGCGCAGGGGGCGGGTTGGGGCAGCCCCAGCATTTT.

V gene TRBV6-2 or TRBV6-3 combines with J gene TRBJ1-2; D call uncertain. V was pared by 6 bases and J by 2 bases, with 10 bases between. Germline CDR1 and CDR2: MNHEY and SVGEGT. The CDR3 runs to 13 residues. CDR3 DNA: TGTGCCAGCAGCGGAACCTTGAACTATGGCTACACCTTC. Translated, it gives CASSGTLNYGYTF.

J is TRBJ1-2 and V is TRBV10-3; D is unclear. There are 15 residues in the CDR3. CDR1 is ENHRY, CDR2 SYGVKD, per germline. Between the trimmed V and J ends, which lost 0 bases and 2 bases, there was a span of 10 bases. This CDR3 reads CAISESAGYNYGYTF. The CDR3 coding sequence is TGTGCCATCAGTGAGTCTGCAGGTTACAACTATGGCTACACCTTC.

This clone has just a few counts. The chain recombines TRBV7-2 with TRBJ2-2; unclear D gene. The length of the CDR3 is 16 residues. V was trimmed by 6 bases and J by 2 bases, leaving 16 bases between them. CDR1 is SGHTA and CDR2 is FQGNSA in the germline V gene. The CDR3 DNA follows: TGTGCCAGCAGACCCAGTGGCGGTGTCAACACCGGGGAGCTGTTTTTT. The encoded protein is CASRPSGGVNTGELFF.